These T cell receptor beta chains were read from a single sample in a study of control samples from healthy donors and cancer patients. Here immunoSEQ multiplex PCR was the method, and the copy in TCRdb shows in-frame clones only, minus some. The table has a few hundred thousand clones, over 75% seen once. The specimen sequenced was PBMCs. The receptor source for this set is a man in his forties or fifties with head and neck cancer. Each CDR3 is given with its conserved first and last residue. A D gene is named only where the DNA matches it firmly. A clone size is listed for some rows: how often the clone was seen (once, few, many), or a class if it is expanded.

cdr3_aa: CASTRRRTSGSTDTQYF
cdr3_nt: TGTGCCAGCACCCGACGACGGACTAGCGGGAGCACAGATACGCAGTATTTT
v_call: TRBV2
j_call: TRBJ2-3
d_call: TRBD2
clone_size: .

cdr3_aa: CASSLVGLTEAFF
cdr3_nt: TGCGCCAGCAGCTTGGTGGGGTTAACTGAAGCTTTCTTT
v_call: TRBV5-1
j_call: TRBJ1-1
d_call: .
clone_size: .

cdr3_aa: CASSPREAGGRETQYF
cdr3_nt: TGTGCCAGCTCACCCCGGGAAGCGGGGGGGCGAGAGACCCAGTACTTC
v_call: TRBV18
j_call: TRBJ2-5
d_call: TRBD2
clone_size: few

cdr3_aa: CASTTTSGSAYEQYF
cdr3_nt: TGTGCCAGTACCACGACTAGCGGGAGCGCCTACGAGCAGTACTTC
v_call: TRBV19
j_call: TRBJ2-7
d_call: TRBD2
clone_size: .

cdr3_aa: CASSGGQGWGTEAFF
cdr3_nt: TGTGCCAGCTCAGGAGGACAGGGTTGGGGCACTGAAGCTTTCTTT
v_call: TRBV18
j_call: TRBJ1-1
d_call: TRBD1
clone_size: few

cdr3_aa: CASSYRTGWSYNEQFF
cdr3_nt: TGTGCCAGCAGTTATCGTACAGGCTGGTCCTACAATGAGCAGTTCTTC
v_call: TRBV6-2/TRBV6-3
j_call: TRBJ2-1
d_call: .
clone_size: .

cdr3_aa: CASSGGDSTYEQYF
cdr3_nt: TGTGCCAGCAGCGGGGGGGACTCCACCTACGAGCAGTACTTC
v_call: TRBV6-5
j_call: TRBJ2-7
d_call: TRBD2
clone_size: few

cdr3_aa: CASSFTPGQGTGELFF
cdr3_nt: TGCGCCAGCAGCTTTACTCCGGGACAGGGAACCGGGGAGCTGTTTTTT
v_call: TRBV4-1
j_call: TRBJ2-2
d_call: TRBD1
clone_size: .

cdr3_aa: CASSASAGTNTEAFF
cdr3_nt: TGTGCCAGCAGCGCATCGGCCGGGACGAACACTGAAGCTTTCTTT
v_call: TRBV9
j_call: TRBJ1-1
d_call: .
clone_size: .

cdr3_aa: CASSLRDMNTEAFF
cdr3_nt: TGTGCCAGCAGCCTACGGGACATGAACACTGAAGCTTTCTTT
v_call: TRBV2
j_call: TRBJ1-1
d_call: .
clone_size: .

cdr3_aa: CASSPVQMNTEAFF
cdr3_nt: TGTGCCAGCTCACCAGTACAGATGAACACTGAAGCTTTCTTT
v_call: TRBV18
j_call: TRBJ1-1
d_call: .
clone_size: .

cdr3_aa: CASSPGGQGTYGYTF
cdr3_nt: TGCGCCAGCAGCCCGGGCGGGCAGGGGACTTATGGCTACACCTTC
v_call: TRBV5-1
j_call: TRBJ1-2
d_call: .
clone_size: .

cdr3_aa: CASSPLLEGSYGYTF
cdr3_nt: TGTGCCAGCTCACCCTTGCTGGAGGGGTCCTATGGCTACACCTTC
v_call: TRBV18
j_call: TRBJ1-2
d_call: .
clone_size: .

cdr3_aa: CATASAGVNTGELFF
cdr3_nt: TGTGCCACCGCATCGGCGGGGGTAAACACCGGGGAGCTGTTTTTT
v_call: TRBV24-1
j_call: TRBJ2-2
d_call: TRBD2
clone_size: .

cdr3_aa: CALGGDLLDYGYTF
cdr3_nt: TGTGCCCTAGGGGGGGATTTATTGGACTATGGCTACACCTTC
v_call: TRBV30
j_call: TRBJ1-2
d_call: .
clone_size: .

cdr3_aa: CASTLTSPGAYEQYF
cdr3_nt: TGCGCCAGCACCCTGACTAGCCCCGGGGCCTACGAGCAGTACTTC
v_call: TRBV10-2
j_call: TRBJ2-7
d_call: TRBD2
clone_size: once

cdr3_aa: CASSQRGARKGRGLSPLHF
cdr3_nt: TGCGCCAGCAGCCAACGGGGGGCTAGAAAAGGCAGGGGGCTTTCACCCCTCCACTTT
v_call: TRBV4-3
j_call: TRBJ1-6
d_call: TRBD1
clone_size: once

cdr3_aa: CASSLSWGTEAFF
cdr3_nt: TGTGCCAGCAGTTTATCCTGGGGTACTGAAGCTTTCTTT
v_call: TRBV27
j_call: TRBJ1-1
d_call: .
clone_size: .

cdr3_aa: CASSLTGGSNQPQHF
cdr3_nt: TGTGCCAGCAGTTTGACAGGGGGTAGCAATCAGCCCCAGCATTTT
v_call: TRBV6-2/TRBV6-3
j_call: TRBJ1-5
d_call: TRBD1
clone_size: once

cdr3_aa: CASTSGLSTDTQYF
cdr3_nt: TGTGCCAGCACCTCGGGACTGTCTACAGATACGCAGTATTTT
v_call: TRBV6-6
j_call: TRBJ2-3
d_call: .
clone_size: .

cdr3_aa: CASSFGGTSITDTQYF
cdr3_nt: TGTGCCAGCAGCTTCGGCGGGACTTCCATCACAGATACGCAGTATTTT
v_call: TRBV5-8
j_call: TRBJ2-3
d_call: .
clone_size: once

cdr3_aa: CASSPGEGSNQPQHF
cdr3_nt: TGTGCCAGCTCACCCGGCGAGGGAAGCAATCAGCCCCAGCATTTT
v_call: TRBV18
j_call: TRBJ1-5
d_call: .
clone_size: few

cdr3_aa: CATSDSVDYGYTF
cdr3_nt: TGTGCCACCAGTGATTCCGTCGACTATGGCTACACCTTC
v_call: TRBV24-1
j_call: TRBJ1-2
d_call: .
clone_size: .

cdr3_aa: CASSPRLAGGPGGGETQYF
cdr3_nt: TGTGCCAGCAGCCCAAGACTAGCGGGGGGTCCCGGCGGAGGAGAGACCCAGTACTTC
v_call: TRBV7-6
j_call: TRBJ2-5
d_call: TRBD2
clone_size: .

cdr3_aa: CASSLARDNEQFF
cdr3_nt: TGTGCCAGCAGCTTAGCTAGGGACAATGAGCAGTTCTTC
v_call: TRBV7-2
j_call: TRBJ2-1
d_call: .
clone_size: .

cdr3_aa: CASSQSQRLKSSGNTIYF
cdr3_nt: TGCGCCAGCAGTCAATCTCAGAGACTGAAGAGCTCTGGAAACACCATATATTTT
v_call: TRBV23-1
j_call: TRBJ1-3
d_call: .
clone_size: .

cdr3_aa: CASSSSSINYGYTF
cdr3_nt: TGTGCCAGCAGCTCGTCCTCTATCAACTATGGCTACACCTTC
v_call: TRBV28
j_call: TRBJ1-2
d_call: .
clone_size: .

cdr3_aa: CASSDGQGRSYEQYF
cdr3_nt: TGCGCCAGCAGCGATGGACAGGGGCGATCCTACGAGCAGTACTTC
v_call: TRBV5-1
j_call: TRBJ2-7
d_call: TRBD1
clone_size: .

cdr3_aa: CASSLPLARADTQYF
cdr3_nt: TGCGCCAGCAGCTTGCCGCTAGCCCGAGCAGATACGCAGTATTTT
v_call: TRBV5-1
j_call: TRBJ2-3
d_call: .
clone_size: .

cdr3_aa: CASSVPDRGSSTDTQYF
cdr3_nt: TGTGCCAGCAGCGTACCGGACAGGGGGTCTAGCACAGATACGCAGTATTTT
v_call: TRBV9
j_call: TRBJ2-3
d_call: TRBD1
clone_size: .

cdr3_aa: CASSLAGGRGEQFF
cdr3_nt: TGTGCCAGCAGCTTAGCGGGAGGGAGGGGTGAGCAGTTCTTC
v_call: TRBV7-9
j_call: TRBJ2-1
d_call: TRBD2
clone_size: .

cdr3_aa: CASSLGLSYEDTQYF
cdr3_nt: TGTGCCAGCAGTTTGGGCCTAAGCTATGAGGATACGCAGTATTTT
v_call: TRBV28
j_call: TRBJ2-3
d_call: .
clone_size: .

cdr3_aa: CASSLEGSTDTQYF
cdr3_nt: TGTGCCAGCAGCTTAGAGGGGAGTACGGATACGCAGTATTTT
v_call: TRBV11-3
j_call: TRBJ2-3
d_call: .
clone_size: .

cdr3_aa: CASSVGVYEQYF
cdr3_nt: TGTGCCAGCAGTGTCGGGGTCTACGAGCAGTACTTC
v_call: TRBV28
j_call: TRBJ2-7
d_call: .
clone_size: .

cdr3_aa: CASSRGPDTQYF
cdr3_nt: TGTGCCAGTAGCAGGGGCCCGGATACGCAGTATTTT
v_call: TRBV19
j_call: TRBJ2-3
d_call: .
clone_size: .